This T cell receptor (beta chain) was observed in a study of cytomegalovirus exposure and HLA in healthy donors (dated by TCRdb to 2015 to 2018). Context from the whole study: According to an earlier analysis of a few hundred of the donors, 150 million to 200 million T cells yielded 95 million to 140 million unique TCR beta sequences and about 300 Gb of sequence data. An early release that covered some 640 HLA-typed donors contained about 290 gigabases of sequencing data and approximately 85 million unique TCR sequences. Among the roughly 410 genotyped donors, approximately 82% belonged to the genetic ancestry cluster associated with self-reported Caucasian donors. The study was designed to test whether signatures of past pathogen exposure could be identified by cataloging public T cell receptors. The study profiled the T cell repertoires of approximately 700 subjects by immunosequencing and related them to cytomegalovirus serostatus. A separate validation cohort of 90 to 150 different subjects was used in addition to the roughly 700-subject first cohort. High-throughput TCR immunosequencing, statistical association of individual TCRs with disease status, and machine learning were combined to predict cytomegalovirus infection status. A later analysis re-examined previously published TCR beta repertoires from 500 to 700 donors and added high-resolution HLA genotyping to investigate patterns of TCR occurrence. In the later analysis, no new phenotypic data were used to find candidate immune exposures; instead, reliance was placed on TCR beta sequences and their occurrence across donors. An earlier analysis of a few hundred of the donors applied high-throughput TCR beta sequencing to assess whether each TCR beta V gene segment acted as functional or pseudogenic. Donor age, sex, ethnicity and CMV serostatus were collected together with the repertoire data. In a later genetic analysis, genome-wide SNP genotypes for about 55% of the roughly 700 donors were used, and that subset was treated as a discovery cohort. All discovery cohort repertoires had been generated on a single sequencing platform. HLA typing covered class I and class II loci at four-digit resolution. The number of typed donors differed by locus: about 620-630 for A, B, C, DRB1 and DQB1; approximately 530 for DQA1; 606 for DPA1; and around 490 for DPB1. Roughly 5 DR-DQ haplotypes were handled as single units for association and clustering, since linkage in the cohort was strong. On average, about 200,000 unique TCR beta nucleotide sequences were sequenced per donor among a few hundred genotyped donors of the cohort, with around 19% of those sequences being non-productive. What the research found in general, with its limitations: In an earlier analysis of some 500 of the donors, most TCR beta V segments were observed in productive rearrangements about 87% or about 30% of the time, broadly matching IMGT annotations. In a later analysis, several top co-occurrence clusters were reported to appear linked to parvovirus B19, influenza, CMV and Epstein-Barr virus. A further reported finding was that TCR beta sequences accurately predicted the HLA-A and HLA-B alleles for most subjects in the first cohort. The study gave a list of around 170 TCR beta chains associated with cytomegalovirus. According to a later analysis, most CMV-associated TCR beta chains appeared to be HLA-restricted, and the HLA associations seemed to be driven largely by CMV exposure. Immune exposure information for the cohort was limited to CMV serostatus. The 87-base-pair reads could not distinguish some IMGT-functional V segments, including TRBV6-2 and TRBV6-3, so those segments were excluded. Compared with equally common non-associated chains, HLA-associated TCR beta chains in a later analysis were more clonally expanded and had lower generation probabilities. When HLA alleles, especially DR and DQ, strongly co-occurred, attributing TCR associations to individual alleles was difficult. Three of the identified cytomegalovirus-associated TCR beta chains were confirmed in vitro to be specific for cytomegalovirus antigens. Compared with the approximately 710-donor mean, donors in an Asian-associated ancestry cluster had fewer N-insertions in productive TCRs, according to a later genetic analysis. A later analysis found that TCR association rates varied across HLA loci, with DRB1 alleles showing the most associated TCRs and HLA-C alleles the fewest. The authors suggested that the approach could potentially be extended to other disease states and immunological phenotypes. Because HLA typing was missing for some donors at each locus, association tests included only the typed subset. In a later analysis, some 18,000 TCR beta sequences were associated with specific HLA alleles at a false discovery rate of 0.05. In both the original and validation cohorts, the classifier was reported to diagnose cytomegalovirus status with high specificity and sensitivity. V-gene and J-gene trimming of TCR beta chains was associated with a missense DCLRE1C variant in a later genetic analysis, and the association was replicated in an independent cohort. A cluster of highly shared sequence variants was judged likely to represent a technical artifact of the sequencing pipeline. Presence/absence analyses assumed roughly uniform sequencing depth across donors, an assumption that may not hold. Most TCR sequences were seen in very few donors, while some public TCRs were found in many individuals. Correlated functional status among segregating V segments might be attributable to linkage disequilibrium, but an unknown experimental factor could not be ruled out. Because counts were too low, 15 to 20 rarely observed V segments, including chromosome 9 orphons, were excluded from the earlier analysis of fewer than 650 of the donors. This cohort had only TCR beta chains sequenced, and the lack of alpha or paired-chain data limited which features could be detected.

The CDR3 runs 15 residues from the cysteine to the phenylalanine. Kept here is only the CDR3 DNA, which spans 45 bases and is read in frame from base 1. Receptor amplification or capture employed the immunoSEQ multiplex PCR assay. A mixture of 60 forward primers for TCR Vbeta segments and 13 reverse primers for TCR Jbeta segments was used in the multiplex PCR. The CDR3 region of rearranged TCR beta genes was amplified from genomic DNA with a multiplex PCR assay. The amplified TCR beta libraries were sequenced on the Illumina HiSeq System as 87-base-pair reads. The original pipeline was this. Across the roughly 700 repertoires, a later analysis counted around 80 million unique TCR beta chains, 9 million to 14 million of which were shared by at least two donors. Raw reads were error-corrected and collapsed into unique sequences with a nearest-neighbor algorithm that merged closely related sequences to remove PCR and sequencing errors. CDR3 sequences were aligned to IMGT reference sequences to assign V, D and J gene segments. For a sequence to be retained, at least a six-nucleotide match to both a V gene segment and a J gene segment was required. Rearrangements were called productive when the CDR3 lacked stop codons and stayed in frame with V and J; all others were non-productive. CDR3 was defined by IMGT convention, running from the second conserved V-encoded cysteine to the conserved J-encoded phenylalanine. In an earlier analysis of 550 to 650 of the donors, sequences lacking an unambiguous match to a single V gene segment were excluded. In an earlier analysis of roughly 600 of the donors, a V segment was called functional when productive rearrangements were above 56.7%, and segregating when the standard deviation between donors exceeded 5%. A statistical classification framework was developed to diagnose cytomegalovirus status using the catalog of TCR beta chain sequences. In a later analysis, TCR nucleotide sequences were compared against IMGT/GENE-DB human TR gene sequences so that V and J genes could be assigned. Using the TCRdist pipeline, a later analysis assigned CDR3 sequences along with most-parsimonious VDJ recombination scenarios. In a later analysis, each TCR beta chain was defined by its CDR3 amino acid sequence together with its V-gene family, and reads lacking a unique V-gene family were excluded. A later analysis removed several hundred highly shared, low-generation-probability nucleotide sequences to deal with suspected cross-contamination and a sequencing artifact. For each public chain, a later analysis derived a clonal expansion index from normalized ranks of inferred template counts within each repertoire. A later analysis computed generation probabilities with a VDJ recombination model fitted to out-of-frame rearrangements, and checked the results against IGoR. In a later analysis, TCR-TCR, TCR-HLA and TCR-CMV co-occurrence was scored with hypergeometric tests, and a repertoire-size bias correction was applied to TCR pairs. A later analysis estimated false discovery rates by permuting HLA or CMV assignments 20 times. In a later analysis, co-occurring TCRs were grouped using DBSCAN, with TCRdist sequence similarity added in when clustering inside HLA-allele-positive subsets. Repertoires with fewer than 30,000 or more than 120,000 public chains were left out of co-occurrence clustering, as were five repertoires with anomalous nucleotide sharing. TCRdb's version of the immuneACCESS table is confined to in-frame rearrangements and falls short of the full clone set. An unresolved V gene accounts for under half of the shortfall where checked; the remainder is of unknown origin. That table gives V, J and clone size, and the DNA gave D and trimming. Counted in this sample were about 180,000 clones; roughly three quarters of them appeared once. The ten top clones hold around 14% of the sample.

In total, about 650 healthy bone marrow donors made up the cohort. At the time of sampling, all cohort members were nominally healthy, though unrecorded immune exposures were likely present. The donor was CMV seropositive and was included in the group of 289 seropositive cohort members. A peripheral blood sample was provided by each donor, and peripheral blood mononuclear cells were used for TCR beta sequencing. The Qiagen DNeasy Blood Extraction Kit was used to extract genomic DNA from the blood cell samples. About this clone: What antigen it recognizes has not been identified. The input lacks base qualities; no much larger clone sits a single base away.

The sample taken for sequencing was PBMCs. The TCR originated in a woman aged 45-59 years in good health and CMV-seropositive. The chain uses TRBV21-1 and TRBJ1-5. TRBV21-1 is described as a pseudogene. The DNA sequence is TGTGCCAGCAGCAAGGCTGCGGCTCTTGATCAGCCCCAGCATTTT. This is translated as CASSKAAALDQPQHF.